The 19 T cell receptor beta chains in this list originate from one sample, sequenced in a study of vaccination and CD4 T cells after COVID-19. Treatment reported: approximately 11-day PBMC culture with coronavirus spike peptide pools or control peptides (ViraFEST assay). The assay that was used to sequence DNA from cultured CD4+ T cells was the Oncomine TCR Beta short-read assay. TCRdb reanalysed the PCR reads using MiXCR and keeps one entry per CDR3 protein. The top ten clones hold approximately 16% of a sample with about 27,000 distinct CDR3 sequences, less than 80% of them seen once. Which antigens these TCRs recognize remains unknown. Material: CD4+ T cells from blood, cultured in vitro, obtained after SARS-CoV-2 vaccination. Receptors were obtained from a human donor who received a COVID-19 vaccine.

This chain links TRBV24-1 with TRBJ2-1, with 14 bases that match TRBD2. The CDR3 consists of 16 residues. The junction had 6 bases not matched to a gene; V was cut back by 3 bases and J by 9 bases. The germline V gene encodes CDR1 KGHDR and CDR2 SFDVKD. For the CDR3, the DNA is TGTGCCACCAGTGATACGGGACTAGCGGGGGCCAGTGAGCAGTTCTTC. It translates to CATSDTGLAGASEQFF.

V and J are TRBV15 and TRBJ2-7; no clear D gene. V lost 4 bases and J lost 4, with 17 bases in between. Germline assignment: CDR1 LNHNV and CDR2 YYDKDF (reference sequence). The CDR3 runs 15 residues. As DNA, the CDR3 is TGTGCCACCAGCACCGGCAGGCCTCCTCTATACGAGCAGTACTTC. It codes for CATSTGRPPLYEQYF.

This CDR3 reads CASSPGADEQFF. Here the CDR3 DNA reads TGTGCCAGCAGCCCTGGGGCCGATGAGCAGTTCTTC. The gene calls are TRBV7-6 and TRBJ2-1; perhaps TRBD1 as D (5 bases). This CDR3 comprises 12 residues. The V end was cut by 5 bases, the J end by 8 bases, with 10 bases between. The germline gives CDR1 SGHVS, CDR2 FNYEAQ.

This clonotype has only a few counts. The gene calls are TRBV19 and TRBJ2-5, with a tentative D call TRBD1 (6 bases). CDR3 size: 14 residues. The ends were cut back, 4 bases at V and 3 bases at J, with 12 bases in the middle. Germline CDR1 reads LNHDA; CDR2 reads SQIVND (reference sequence). CDR3 sequence: CASSTDRTEETQYF. CDR3 nucleotides: TGTGCCAGTAGTACGGACAGAACCGAAGAGACCCAGTACTTC.

J is TRBJ1-3 and V is TRBV30, with D unclear. The V gene's germline CDR1 is GTSNPN and CDR2 SVGIG (reference sequence). The CDR3 sequence is 13 residues long. Between the trimmed V and J ends, which lost 5 bases and 0 bases, there was a span of 8 bases. The CDR3 region is CAWGVSSGNTIYF. In nucleotides, the CDR3 is TGTGCCTGGGGGGTGTCCTCTGGAAACACCATATATTTT.

This rearrangement joins TRBV24-1 to TRBJ1-5; no clear D gene. The CDR3 runs 14 residues. Trimming cost V 3 bases and J 1 base, with 6 bases left between them. Germline values: CDR1 KGHDR, CDR2 SFDVKD. The CDR3 spells CATSDVISNQPQHF. Here the CDR3 DNA reads TGTGCCACCAGTGATGTTATAAGCAATCAGCCCCAGCATTTT.

The chain is built from TRBV7-3 and TRBJ2-3; D not certain. Between the trimmed V and J ends, which lost 5 bases and 7 bases, there was a span of 10 bases. This CDR3 spans 12 amino acids. Germline V gene data show CDR1 as SGHTA and CDR2 as FQGTGA. In DNA, the CDR3 is TGTGCCAGCAGCGATACTACACATACGCAGTATTTT. Its protein product is CASSDTTHTQYF.

The chain carries TRBV5-1 and TRBJ2-2; TRBD2 might be the D (6 bases). Germline V lookup: CDR1 SGHRS, CDR2 YFSETQ. The CDR3 runs to 14 residues. V was clipped by 0 bases and J by 6 bases, with 9 bases between them. CDR3: CASSLVLAAGELFF. The CDR3 DNA reads TGCGCCAGCAGCTTGGTACTAGCCGCCGGGGAGCTGTTTTTT.

The rearrangement links TRBV29-1 to TRBJ1-2; 8 nucleotides line up with TRBD1. The CDR3 consists of 13 residues. Germline CDR1 SQVTM, CDR2 ANQGSEA. Trimming removed 6 bases from V and 4 bases from J; junction bases left unmatched: 7. The CDR3 sequence: CSVDGQGLYGYTF. Here the CDR3 DNA reads TGCAGCGTCGATGGACAGGGTCTCTATGGCTACACCTTC.

The chain has TRBV30 and TRBJ1-5; perhaps TRBD1 as D (5 bases). This CDR3 spans 14 amino acids. CDR1 GTSNPN and CDR2 SVGIG come from the germline V gene (reference sequence). V shed 3 bases and J shed 6 bases, with 15 bases lying between them. CDR3 residues: CAWSGQGARQPQHF. In nucleotides, the CDR3 is TGTGCCTGGAGCGGACAAGGGGCACGTCAGCCCCAGCATTTT. The entire variable domain, with the rest obtained from reference TRBV30 and TRBJ1-5, is as follows: SQTIHQWPATLVQPVGSPLSLECTVEGTSNPNLYWYRQAAGRGLQLLFYSVGIGQISSEVPQNLSASRPQDRQFILSSKKLLLSDSGFYLCAWSGQGARQPQHFGDGTRLSIL.

This clonotype was picked up a small number of times. This chain links TRBV19 with TRBJ1-1; tentative D call: TRBD1 (5 bases). This CDR3 comprises 14 residues. Trimming cost V 4 bases and J 1 base, with 10 bases left between them. Per the germline V gene, CDR1 is LNHDA and CDR2 is SQIVND (reference sequence). CDR3: CASSTLGGNTEAFF. In DNA, the CDR3 is TGTGCCAGTAGTACCCTGGGGGGGAACACTGAAGCTTTCTTT. The complete variable domain, with remaining parts taken from reference TRBV19 and TRBJ1-1, reads DGGITQSPKYLFRKEGQNVTLSCEQNLNHDAMYWYRQDPGQGLRLIYYSQIVNDFQKGDIAEGYSVSREKKESFPLTVTSAQKNPTAFYLCASSTLGGNTEAFFGQGTRLTVV.

In its sample, this clonotype was seen once. V usage is TRBV19 and J usage is TRBJ2-5, with D possibly called TRBD1 or TRBD2 (6 bases each). The germline V and J ends were trimmed by 7 bases and 4 bases, with 19 bases remaining between them. The germline gives CDR1 LNHDA, CDR2 SQIVND (reference sequence). This CDR3 comprises 15 residues. Here the CDR3 DNA reads TGTGCCAGTACCCGATCGGGGGCCTGGGGAGAGACCCAGTACTTC. As protein: CASTRSGAWGETQYF.

This clonotype was seen only once. The genes are TRBV2 and TRBJ1-2; 7 bases fit TRBD1. Germline values: CDR1 SNHLY, CDR2 FYNNEI. The CDR3 sequence is 13 residues long. Trimming at V came to 6 bases and at J to 7 bases, leaving 8 bases not matched to a gene. The CDR3 protein is CASSVTGEGGYTF. For the CDR3, the DNA is TGTGCCAGCAGCGTAACAGGGGAGGGTGGCTACACCTTC.

This clonotype has only a few counts. The rearrangement joins TRBV20-1 to TRBJ2-2, with D perhaps assigned TRBD1 or TRBD2 (5 bases each). Germline V gene sequence: CDR1 DFQATT, CDR2 SNEGSKA (reference sequence). The V gene lost 2 bases and the J gene lost 7 bases, with 11 bases spanning the gap. This CDR3 has 13 amino acids. The CDR3 region is CSARLGVGGELFF. CDR3 nucleotide sequence: TGCAGTGCTAGATTGGGGGTCGGCGGGGAGCTGTTTTTT.

This chain links TRBV5-6 with TRBJ2-5; possibly TRBD1 for D (6 bases). CDR1 is SGHDT and CDR2 is YYEEEE in the germline V gene. This CDR3 spans 15 amino acids. The V gene lost 4 bases and the J gene lost 0 bases, with 13 bases spanning the gap. The CDR3 sequence is CASSLKDSDQETQYF. The CDR3 bases are TGTGCCAGCAGCCTAAAGGACAGCGACCAAGAGACCCAGTACTTC.

This clonotype was seen a few times. CDR3 DNA sequence: TGTGCCAGCTGTCGGGCAGGGGGCATAAGCAATCAGCCCCAGCATTTT. Its protein product is CASCRAGGISNQPQHF. The rearrangement joins TRBV2 to TRBJ1-5, with 8 bases matching TRBD1. The length of the CDR3 is 16 residues. CDR1 and CDR2 from the germline V gene are SNHLY and FYNNEI. After removal of 8 bases from V and 1 base from J, the junction contained 10 bases not matched to a gene.

This sequence joins TRBV7-6 and TRBJ2-3; no reliable D call. The V and J ends lost 5 bases and 2 bases respectively, with 5 bases between them. Germline CDR1 reads SGHVS; CDR2 reads FNYEAQ. This CDR3 comprises 12 residues. Here the CDR3 reads CASSQHTDTQYF. In nucleotides, the CDR3 is TGTGCCAGCAGCCAACACACAGATACGCAGTATTTT. Full variable domain (remainder filled in from reference TRBV7-6 and TRBJ2-3): GAGVSQSPRYKVTKRGQDVALRCDPISGHVSLYWYRQALGQGPEFLTYFNYEAQQDKSGLPNDRFSAERPEGSISTLTIQRTEQRDSAMYRCASSQHTDTQYFGPGTRLTVL.

This clonotype is medium-sized (0.01 to 0.1%) within its sample. V is TRBV20-1 and J is TRBJ2-1; TRBD1 or TRBD2 may be the D gene (5 bases each). The germline CDR1 and CDR2 sequences are DFQATT and SNEGSKA (reference sequence). V gave up 0 bases and J gave up 9 bases, with 21 bases separating them. The CDR3 extends over 16 amino acids. Written as DNA, the CDR3 is TGCAGTGCTAGAGATGGTTCCGTGGCCGGGGCCGCTGAGCAGTTCTTC. Protein: CSARDGSVAGAAEQFF.

The J gene is TRBJ2-7, the V gene TRBV20-1; D gene uncertain. This CDR3 is 12 amino acids long. V was cut by 3 bases and J by 0 bases, with 6 bases left in between. The germline V gene encodes CDR1 DFQATT and CDR2 SNEGSKA (reference sequence). The CDR3 sequence is CSASGSSYEQYF. The CDR3 DNA follows: TGCAGTGCTAGCGGGTCCTCCTACGAGCAGTACTTC.